A single T cell receptor beta chain is shown here with its context. The antigen is undetermined. The source of the sample is a study of identical twins. General study points: It was out-of-frame TCR alpha sharing in monozygotic twins that models underestimated. Abundant beta clonotypes from cord blood bore fewer insertions; memory repertoires lacked this pattern.

Template switching supplied a universal primer site; unique molecular identifiers were carried on the cDNA. TCRdb re-called the 5' RACE reads through MiXCR, storing one row per CDR3 protein. The sample has around 1.7 million distinct CDR3 sequences, 32% seen once. Sequencing input: cord blood. The receptor was derived from a newborn girl in good health.

The CDR3 DNA is TGTGCCAGCAGTGCACGTCTAGCGGGTCGGCCCGTCGATGAGCAGTTCTTC. It is translated as CASSARLAGRPVDEQFF. The genes are TRBV25-1 and TRBJ2-1; 8 bases align to TRBD2. The CDR3 spans 17 residues. The V gene end was trimmed by 4 bases and the J gene end by 8 bases; junction bases not matched to a gene: 16. Germline lookup yields CDR1 MGHDK and CDR2 SYGVNS.